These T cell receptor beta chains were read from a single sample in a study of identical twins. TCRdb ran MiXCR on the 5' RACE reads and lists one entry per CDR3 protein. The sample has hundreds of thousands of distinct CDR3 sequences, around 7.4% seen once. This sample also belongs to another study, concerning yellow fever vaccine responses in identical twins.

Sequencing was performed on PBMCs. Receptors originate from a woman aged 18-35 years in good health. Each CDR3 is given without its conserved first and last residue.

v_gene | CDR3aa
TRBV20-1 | SAGPGQGTSGELF
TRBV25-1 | ASSDQEDSKNIQY
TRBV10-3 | AISARNHEQF
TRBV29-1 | SGQGALITDTQY
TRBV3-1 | ASSSLLAGGRNTGELF
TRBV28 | ASSFYSDTQY
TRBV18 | ASSPRLAGEPYEQY
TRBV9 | ASSVAAGARSNTEAF
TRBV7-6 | ASSLVAGQGTDTQY
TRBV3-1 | ASSLSGGPNEQF
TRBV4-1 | ASSQGLGGYEQF
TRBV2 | ASRSGTAAETQY
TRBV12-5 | ASGLGRGEPQH
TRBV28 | ASRNSGQGAHQPQH
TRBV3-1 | ASSQGPRGNSGANVLT
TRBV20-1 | SATGGVWTQY
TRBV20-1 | SAREKWGTGYNEQF
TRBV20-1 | SARALTGGETQY
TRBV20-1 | SARGATGFGGNQPQH
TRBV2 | ASTGAGWPSSGNTIY
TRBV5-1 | ASSLRTSGTFGEEQY
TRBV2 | ASRLADRGYGYT
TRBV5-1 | ASSARQGPTGELF
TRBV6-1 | ASSPWGGGTSTDTQY
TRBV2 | ASSALAIGTGELF
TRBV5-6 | ASSLGQLNQPQH
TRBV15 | ATSRDPQGSGSDTQY
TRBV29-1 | SVRTGPKTPLSTDTQY
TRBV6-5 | ASSYSISGPLSGNTIY
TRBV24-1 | ATSDPPGQPHNEQF
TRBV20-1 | SASPGQGLTDTQY
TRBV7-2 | ASSSAGTPGYEQY
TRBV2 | ASSVRVSQPQH
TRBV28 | ASSPGRPSGYNEQF
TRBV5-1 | ASSFGRLGDTQY
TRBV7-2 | ASSFAGTSGISGEQF
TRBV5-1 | ASTPGGPDNEQF
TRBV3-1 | ASSHGLFEQF
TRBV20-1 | SARDPFSYEQY
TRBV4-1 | ASSQVPPGGREKLF
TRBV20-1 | SASPVEMGSGLDTQY